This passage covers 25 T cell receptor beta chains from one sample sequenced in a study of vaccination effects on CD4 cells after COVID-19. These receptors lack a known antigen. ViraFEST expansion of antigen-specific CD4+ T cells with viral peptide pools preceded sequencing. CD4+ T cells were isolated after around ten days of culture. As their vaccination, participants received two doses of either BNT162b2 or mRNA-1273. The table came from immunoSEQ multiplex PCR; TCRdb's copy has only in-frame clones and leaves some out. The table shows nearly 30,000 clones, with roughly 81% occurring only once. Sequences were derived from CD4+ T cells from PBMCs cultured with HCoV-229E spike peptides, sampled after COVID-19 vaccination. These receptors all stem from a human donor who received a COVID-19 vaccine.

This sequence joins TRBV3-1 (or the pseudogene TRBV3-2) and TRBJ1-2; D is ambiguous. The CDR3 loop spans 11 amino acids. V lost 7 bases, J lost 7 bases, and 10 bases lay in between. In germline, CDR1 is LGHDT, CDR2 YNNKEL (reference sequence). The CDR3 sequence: CASKGAIGYTF. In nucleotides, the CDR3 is TGTGCCAGCAAGGGCGCGATTGGCTACACCTTC.

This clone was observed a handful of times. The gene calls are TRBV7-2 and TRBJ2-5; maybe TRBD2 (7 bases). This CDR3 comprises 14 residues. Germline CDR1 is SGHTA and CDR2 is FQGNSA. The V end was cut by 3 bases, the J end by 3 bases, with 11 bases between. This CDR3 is CASSFGGGEETQYF. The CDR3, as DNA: TGTGCCAGCAGCTTCGGCGGGGGCGAAGAGACCCAGTACTTC. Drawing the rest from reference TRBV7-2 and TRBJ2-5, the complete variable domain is GAGVSQSPSNKVTEKGKDVELRCDPISGHTALYWYRQSLGQGLEFLIYFQGNSAPDKSGLPSDRFSAERTGGSVSTLTIQRTQQEDSAVYLCASSFGGGEETQYFGPGTRLLVL.

CDR3 sequence (DNA): TGTGCCACCCTGACTAGCGGGACGAATGAGCAGTTCTTC. Residues: CATLTSGTNEQFF. J is TRBJ2-1 and V is TRBV5-4; 11 bases are shared with TRBD2. Looked up from germline, CDR1 is SGHNT and CDR2 is YYREEE (reference sequence). The J segment lost 7 bases and the V segment lost 9 bases, leaving 6 bases of the junction unmatched. The CDR3 consists of 13 residues.

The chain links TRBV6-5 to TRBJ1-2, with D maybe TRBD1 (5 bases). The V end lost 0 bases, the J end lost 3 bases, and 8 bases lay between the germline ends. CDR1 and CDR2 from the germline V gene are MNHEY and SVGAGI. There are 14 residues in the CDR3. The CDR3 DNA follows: TGTGCCAGCAGTTACTCGGGGGGGGACTATGGCTACACCTTC. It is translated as CASSYSGGDYGYTF.

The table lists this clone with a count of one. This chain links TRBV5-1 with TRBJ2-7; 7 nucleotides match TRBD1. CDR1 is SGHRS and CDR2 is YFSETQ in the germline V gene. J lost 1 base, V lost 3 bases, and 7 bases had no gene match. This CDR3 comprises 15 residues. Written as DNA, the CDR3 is TGCGCCAGCAGCTCCCGACAGGGTGAGTCCTACGAGCAGTACTTC. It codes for CASSSRQGESYEQYF. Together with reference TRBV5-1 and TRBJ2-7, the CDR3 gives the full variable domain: KAGVTQTPRYLIKTRGQQVTLSCSPISGHRSVSWYQQTPGQGLQFLFEYFSETQRNKGNFPGRFSGRQFSNSRSEMNVSTLELGDSALYLCASSSRQGESYEQYFGPGTRLTVT.

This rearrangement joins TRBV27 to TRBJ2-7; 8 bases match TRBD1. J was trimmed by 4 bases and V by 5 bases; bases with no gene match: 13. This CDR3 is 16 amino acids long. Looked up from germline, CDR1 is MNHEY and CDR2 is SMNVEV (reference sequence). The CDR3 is CASSPLQGTGRYEQYF. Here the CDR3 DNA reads TGTGCCAGCAGTCCACTACAAGGGACAGGTCGATACGAGCAGTACTTC.

CDR3: CATSRDRTLIPFF. The CDR3 region has the DNA TGTGCCACCAGCAGAGATAGGACCCTGATACCTTTCTTT. The rearrangement uses TRBV15 and TRBJ1-1; D not resolved. Germline lookup yields CDR1 LNHNV and CDR2 YYDKDF (reference sequence). Trimming removed 0 bases at V and 12 bases at J, with 14 bases between. The CDR3 consists of 13 residues.

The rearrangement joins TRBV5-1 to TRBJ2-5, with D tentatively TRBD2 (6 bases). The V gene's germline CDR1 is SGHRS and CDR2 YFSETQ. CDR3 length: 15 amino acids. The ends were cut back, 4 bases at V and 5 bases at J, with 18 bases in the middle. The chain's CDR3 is CASSPGHSRGETQYF. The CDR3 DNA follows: TGCGCCAGCAGCCCCGGACACTCCCGGGGGGAGACCCAGTACTTC.

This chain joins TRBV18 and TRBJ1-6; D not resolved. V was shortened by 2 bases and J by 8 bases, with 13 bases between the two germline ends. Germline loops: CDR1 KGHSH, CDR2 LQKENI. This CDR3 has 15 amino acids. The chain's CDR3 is CASSPEGPLDSPLHF. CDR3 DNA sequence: TGTGCCAGCTCACCAGAGGGCCCACTCGATTCACCCCTCCACTTT.

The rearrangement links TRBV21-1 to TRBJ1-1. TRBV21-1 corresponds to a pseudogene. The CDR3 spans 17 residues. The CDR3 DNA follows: TGTGCCAGCAGCAAAGACGGGGGCGCGGCCGGGCCCAGTGAAGCTTTCTTT. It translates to CASSKDGGAAGPSEAFF.

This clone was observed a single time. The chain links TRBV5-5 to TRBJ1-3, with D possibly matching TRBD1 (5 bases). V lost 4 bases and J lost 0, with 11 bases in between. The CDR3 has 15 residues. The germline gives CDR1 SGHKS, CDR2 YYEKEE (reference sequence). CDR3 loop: CASSVGGSSGNTIYF. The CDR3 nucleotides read TGTGCCAGCAGCGTGGGGGGGAGCTCTGGAAACACCATATATTTT. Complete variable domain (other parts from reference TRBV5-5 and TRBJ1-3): DAGVTQSPTHLIKTRGQQVTLRCSPISGHKSVSWYQQVLGQGPQFIFQYYEKEERGRGNFPDRFSARQFPNYSSELNVNALLLGDSALYLCASSVGGSSGNTIYFGEGSWLTVV.

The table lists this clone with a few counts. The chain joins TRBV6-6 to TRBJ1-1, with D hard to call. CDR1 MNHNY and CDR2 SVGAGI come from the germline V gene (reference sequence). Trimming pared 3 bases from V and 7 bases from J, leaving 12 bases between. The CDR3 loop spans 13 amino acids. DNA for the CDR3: TGTGCCAGCAGTTATGCCCCGGAATATGAAGCTTTCTTT. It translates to CASSYAPEYEAFF.

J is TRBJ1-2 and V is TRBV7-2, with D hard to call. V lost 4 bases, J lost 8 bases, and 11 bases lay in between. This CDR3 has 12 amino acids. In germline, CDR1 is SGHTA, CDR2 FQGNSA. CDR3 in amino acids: CASSSTPGGYTF. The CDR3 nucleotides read TGTGCCAGCAGCTCGACACCGGGGGGCTACACCTTC.

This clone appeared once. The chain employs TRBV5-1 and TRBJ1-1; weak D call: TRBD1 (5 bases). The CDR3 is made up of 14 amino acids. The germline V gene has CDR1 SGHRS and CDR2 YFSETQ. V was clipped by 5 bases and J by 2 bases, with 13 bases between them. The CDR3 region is CASSSGHPNTEAFF. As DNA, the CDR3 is TGCGCCAGCAGTTCTGGACATCCCAACACTGAAGCTTTCTTT.

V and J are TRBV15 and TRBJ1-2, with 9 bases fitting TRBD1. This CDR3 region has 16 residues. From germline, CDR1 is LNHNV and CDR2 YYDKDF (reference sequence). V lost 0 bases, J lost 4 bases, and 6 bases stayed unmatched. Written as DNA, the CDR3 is TGTGCCACCAGCAGAGACCCGGGACAGGGATCCTATGGCTACACCTTC. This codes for CATSRDPGQGSYGYTF. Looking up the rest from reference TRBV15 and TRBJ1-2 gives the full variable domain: DAMVIQNPRYQVTQFGKPVTLSCSQTLNHNVMYWYQQKSSQAPKLLFHYYDKDFNNEADTPDNFQSRRPNTSFCFLDIRSPGLGDTAMYLCATSRDPGQGSYGYTFGSGTRLTVV.

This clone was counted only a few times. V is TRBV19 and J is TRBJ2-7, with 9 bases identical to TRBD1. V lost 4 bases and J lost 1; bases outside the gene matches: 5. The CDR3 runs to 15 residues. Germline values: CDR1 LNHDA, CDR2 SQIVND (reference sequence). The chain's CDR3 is CASSTGQGPSYEQYF. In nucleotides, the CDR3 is TGTGCCAGTAGTACCGGACAGGGGCCTTCCTACGAGCAGTACTTC.

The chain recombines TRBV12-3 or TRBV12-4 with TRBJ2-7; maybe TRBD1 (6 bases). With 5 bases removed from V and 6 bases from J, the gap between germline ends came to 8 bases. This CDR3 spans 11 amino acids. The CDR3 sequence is CASSRGGEQYF. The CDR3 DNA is TGTGCCAGCAGTCGAGGGGGCGAGCAGTACTTC.

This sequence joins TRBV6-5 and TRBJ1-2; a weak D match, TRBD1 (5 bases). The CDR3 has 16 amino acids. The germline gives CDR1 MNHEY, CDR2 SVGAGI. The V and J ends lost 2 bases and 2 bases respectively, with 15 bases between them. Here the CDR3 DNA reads TGTGCCAGCAGTTACCTGCTCGGACACAAAAACTATGGCTACACCTTC. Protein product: CASSYLLGHKNYGYTF.

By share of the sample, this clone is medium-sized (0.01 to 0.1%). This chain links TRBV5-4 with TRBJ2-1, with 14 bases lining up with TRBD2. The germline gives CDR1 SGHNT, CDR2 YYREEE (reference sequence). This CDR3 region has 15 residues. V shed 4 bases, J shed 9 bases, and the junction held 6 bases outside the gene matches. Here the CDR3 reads CASSPTSGRAPEQFF. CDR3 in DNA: TGTGCCAGCAGCCCGACTAGCGGGAGGGCCCCTGAGCAGTTCTTC.

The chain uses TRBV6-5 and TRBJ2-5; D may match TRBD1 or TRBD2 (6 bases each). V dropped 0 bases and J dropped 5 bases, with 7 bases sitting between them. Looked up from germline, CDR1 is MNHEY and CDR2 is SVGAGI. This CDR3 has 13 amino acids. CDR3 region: CASSYSGGETQYF. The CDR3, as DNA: TGTGCCAGCAGTTACTCGGGGGGCGAGACCCAGTACTTC.

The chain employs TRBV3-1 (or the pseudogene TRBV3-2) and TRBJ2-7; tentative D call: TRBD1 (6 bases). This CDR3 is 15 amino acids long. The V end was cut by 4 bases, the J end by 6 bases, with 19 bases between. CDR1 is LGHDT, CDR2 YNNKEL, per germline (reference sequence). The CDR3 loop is CASSPDRRYLREQYF. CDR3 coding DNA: TGTGCCAGCAGCCCAGACAGGCGGTACCTCCGCGAGCAGTACTTC.

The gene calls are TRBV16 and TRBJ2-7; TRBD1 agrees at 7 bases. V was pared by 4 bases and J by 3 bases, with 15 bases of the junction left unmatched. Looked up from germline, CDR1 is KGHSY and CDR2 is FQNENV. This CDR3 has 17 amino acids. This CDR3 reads CASSPLEAGTVLYEQYF. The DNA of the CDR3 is TGTGCCAGCAGCCCCTTAGAAGCCGGGACAGTGCTCTACGAGCAGTACTTC. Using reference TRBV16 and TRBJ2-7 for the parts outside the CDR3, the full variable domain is GEEVAQTPKHLVRGEGQKAKLYCAPIKGHSYVFWYQQVLKNEFKFLISFQNENVFDETGMPKERFSAKCLPNSPCSLEIQATKLEDSAVYFCASSPLEAGTVLYEQYFGPGTRLTVT.

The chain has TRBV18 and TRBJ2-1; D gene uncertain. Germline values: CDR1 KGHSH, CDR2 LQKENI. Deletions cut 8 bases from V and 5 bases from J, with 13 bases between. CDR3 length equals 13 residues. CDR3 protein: CASHRTSHNEQFF. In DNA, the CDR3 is TGTGCCAGCCATAGGACCAGCCACAATGAGCAGTTCTTC.

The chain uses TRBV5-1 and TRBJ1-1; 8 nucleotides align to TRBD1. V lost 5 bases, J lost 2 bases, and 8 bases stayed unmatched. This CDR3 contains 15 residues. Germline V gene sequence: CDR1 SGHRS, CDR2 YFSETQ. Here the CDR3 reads CASRGSPGGNTEAFF. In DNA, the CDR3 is TGCGCCAGCAGGGGCAGTCCAGGGGGCAACACTGAAGCTTTCTTT.

The CDR3 sequence: CASSLALRTEETQYF. The CDR3 region has the DNA TGCGCCAGCAGCTTGGCTCTTCGGACAGAAGAGACCCAGTACTTC. The chain couples TRBV5-1 to TRBJ2-5; possibly TRBD1 for D (6 bases). The CDR3 is 15 residues long. Deletions cut 0 bases from V and 3 bases from J, with 12 bases between. Germline CDR1 SGHRS, CDR2 YFSETQ.